Below, 29 T cell receptor beta chains from the same sample are listed, as sequenced in a study of T-cell reconstitution after alpha-beta-depleted transplantation in children. During its preparation, the TCRbeta library received unique molecular identifiers. Each CDR3 protein gets one entry after TCRdb re-called the PCR reads with MiXCR. Here the sample spans roughly 500,000 distinct CDR3 sequences, approximately 32% being singletons. The sample consisted of PBMCs from the stem cell graft donor, taken from the stem cell graft. These receptors were collected from a human donor who donated a stem cell graft to a child with aplastic anemia.

The chain carries TRBV5-1 and TRBJ2-5; D is possibly TRBD1 or TRBD2 (5 bases each). The CDR3 consists of 14 residues. Germline values: CDR1 SGHRS, CDR2 YFSETQ. Between the trimmed V and J ends, which lost 4 bases and 5 bases, there was a span of 15 bases. CDR3 nucleotides: TGCGCCAGCAGCCCCGGGGCAGGGTCGGAGACCCAGTACTTC. Residues: CASSPGAGSETQYF.

The chain employs TRBV7-9 and TRBJ2-1; TRBD2 agrees at 10 bases. This CDR3 comprises 16 residues. Germline-derived CDR1 and CDR2 are SEHNR and FQNEAQ (reference sequence). The junction had 12 bases not matched to a gene; V was cut back by 6 bases and J by 7 bases. The chain's CDR3 is CASRAEASGSLNEQFF. The CDR3 DNA reads TGTGCCAGCAGGGCCGAGGCTAGCGGGAGTTTAAATGAGCAGTTCTTC.

This clonotype was recorded many times. The rearrangement uses TRBV28 and TRBJ1-5, with TRBD1 matching 7 bases. This CDR3 spans 13 amino acids. J was trimmed by 2 bases and V by 10 bases; bases with no gene match: 5. Germline CDR1 reads MDHEN; CDR2 reads SYDVKM. In DNA, the CDR3 is TGTGCCACCGTCGGGACAGGCAATCAGCCCCAGCATTTT. Translation gives CATVGTGNQPQHF.

J is TRBJ2-3 and V is TRBV18, with TRBD1 identical over 10 bases. The CDR3 consists of 17 residues. Per germline, CDR1 KGHSH and CDR2 LQKENI. J was trimmed by 2 bases and V by 3 bases; bases with no gene match: 8. The CDR3 region is CASSPRTGGRNTDTQYF. The CDR3 DNA follows: TGTGCCAGCTCACCGCGGACAGGGGGACGAAACACAGATACGCAGTATTTT.

The V gene is TRBV9, the J gene TRBJ1-1, with D possibly matching TRBD1 (6 bases). The CDR3 spans 15 residues. V dropped 4 bases and J dropped 10 bases, with 23 bases sitting between them. The germline V gene encodes CDR1 SGDLS and CDR2 YYNGEE. CDR3 amino acids: CASSPGQLVWTGAFF. The CDR3 bases are TGTGCCAGCAGCCCAGGACAGTTGGTGTGGACCGGAGCTTTCTTT.

The chain uses TRBV7-2 and TRBJ2-3; D is ambiguous. CDR1 and CDR2 from the germline V gene are SGHTA and FQGNSA. There are 13 residues in the CDR3. The V end lost 1 base, the J end lost 6 bases, and 8 bases lay between the germline ends. Written as DNA, the CDR3 is TGTGCCAGCAGCTTAGGACGTCGGGATACGCAGTATTTT. Encoded protein: CASSLGRRDTQYF.

The V gene is TRBV19, the J gene TRBJ1-5, with a weak D call TRBD1 (5 bases). V was shortened by 1 base and J by 7 bases, with 14 bases between the two germline ends. The CDR3 totals 15 residues. Germline values: CDR1 LNHDA, CDR2 SQIVND (reference sequence). CDR3 region: CASSIGAQSGQPQHF. CDR3 DNA: TGTGCCAGTAGTATAGGGGCTCAATCAGGGCAGCCCCAGCATTTT.

This clonotype appeared a few times. The CDR3 DNA is TGTGCCTGCATCAGGGTGCGGAACACTGAAGCTTTCTTT. Translating it yields CACIRVRNTEAFF. The genes are TRBV30 and TRBJ1-1, with D possibly matching TRBD1 (5 bases). Trimming took 6 bases from V and 1 from J, leaving 12 bases between them. CDR3 length: 13 residues. Germline values: CDR1 GTSNPN, CDR2 SVGIG (reference sequence).

The chain employs TRBV6-7 and TRBJ2-1; D possibly corresponds to TRBD2 (6 bases). TRBV6-7 is assigned to the ORF class and has an uncertain function. The CDR3 contains 16 residues. V lost 2 bases and J 8 bases, leaving 19 bases between the germline ends. The CDR3 spells CASSYPRRAEHDEQFF. CDR3 DNA: TGTGCCAGCAGTTACCCACGGAGGGCGGAGCACGATGAGCAGTTCTTC.

The genes are TRBV29-1 and TRBJ1-4, with D possibly matching TRBD1 (5 bases). In germline, CDR1 is SQVTM, CDR2 ANQGSEA. The CDR3 totals 12 residues. V was pared by 5 bases and J by 6 bases, with 10 bases between. CDR3 in DNA: TGCAGCGTTTATCAGGGTGATGAAAAACTGTTTTTT. Translation: CSVYQGDEKLFF.

The J gene is TRBJ1-2, the V gene TRBV20-1; 12 bases map to TRBD1. This CDR3 contains 15 residues. The germline V gene has CDR1 DFQATT and CDR2 SNEGSKA (reference sequence). V gave up 3 bases and J gave up 6 bases; unmatched junction bases: 8. This CDR3 is CSASRGTGGPDGYTF. The CDR3 nucleotides read TGCAGTGCTAGCCGTGGGACAGGGGGCCCGGATGGCTACACCTTC.

The chain combines TRBV12-3 or TRBV12-4 with TRBJ1-1, with 7 bases aligning to TRBD1. CDR3 length: 15 amino acids. The V and J ends lost 3 bases and 3 bases, in that order; junction bases with no gene match: 7. The CDR3 bases are TGTGCCAGCAGTTTCGGGCGGACAGGTGACACTGAAGCTTTCTTT. Encoded protein: CASSFGRTGDTEAFF.

A single count supports this clonotype. The chain is built from TRBV27 and TRBJ2-7; tentatively, D is TRBD2 (6 bases). Germline CDR1 MNHEY, CDR2 SMNVEV (reference sequence). V shed 6 bases and J shed 9 bases, with 21 bases lying between them. This CDR3 region has 14 residues. The CDR3 DNA reads TGTGCCAGCAGAGAGGAACTCGGGAGTGTTCGGCAGTACGTC. Its translation is CASREELGSVRQYV.

This chain links TRBV20-1 with TRBJ2-7, with D possibly being TRBD2 (6 bases). Germline V gene lookup returns CDR1 DFQATT and CDR2 SNEGSKA (reference sequence). The CDR3 is 13 amino acids. V was trimmed by 4 bases and J by 3 bases, leaving 13 bases between them. The CDR3 protein is CSAIGTPGYEQYF. The CDR3 DNA follows: TGCAGTGCTATTGGGACTCCCGGCTACGAGCAGTACTTC.

V is TRBV5-1 and J is TRBJ2-1; D unresolved. Germline assignment: CDR1 SGHRS and CDR2 YFSETQ. V was cut by 3 bases and J by 2 bases, with 12 bases left in between. This CDR3 contains 15 residues. CDR3 in amino acids: CASSSGVNPYNEQFF. The CDR3 DNA reads TGCGCCAGCAGCTCCGGAGTTAACCCCTACAATGAGCAGTTCTTC.

The chain recombines TRBV3-1 with TRBJ2-3; TRBD2 agrees at 10 bases. Trimming took 0 bases from V and 5 from J; bases not matched to a gene: 20. Germline V gene data show CDR1 as LGHDT and CDR2 as YNNKEL (reference sequence). The CDR3 sequence is 21 residues long. The CDR3 sequence: CASSQDRGSPGVAGGVDTQYF. Here the CDR3 DNA reads TGTGCCAGCAGCCAAGATCGGGGGAGCCCGGGGGTAGCGGGAGGAGTAGATACGCAGTATTTT.

V is TRBV20-1 and J is TRBJ2-1; TRBD2 matches 7 bases. CDR3 size: 16 residues. From germline, CDR1 is DFQATT and CDR2 SNEGSKA (reference sequence). V was pared by 3 bases and J by 10 bases, with 18 bases of the junction left unmatched. The CDR3 nucleotides are TGCAGTGCTAGTTACAGCGGGAACCGTTACGGCAGGGAGCAGTTCTTC. Translating it yields CSASYSGNRYGREQFF.

This clonotype was counted at least ten times. The gene calls are TRBV7-2 and TRBJ2-3; D is possibly TRBD2 (5 bases). The germline V gene encodes CDR1 SGHTA and CDR2 FQGNSA. The V and J ends lost 5 bases and 4 bases respectively, with 19 bases between them. CDR3 length equals 16 residues. CDR3 DNA sequence: TGTGCCAGCAGCCCCCCGGGGTCGGCCGTGGCAGATACGCAGTATTTT. Amino acids: CASSPPGSAVADTQYF.

A few counts support this clonotype. This chain links TRBV18 with TRBJ1-1; 10 positions match TRBD1. The CDR3 is 15 residues long. CDR1 and CDR2 (germline): KGHSH, LQKENI. J was trimmed by 5 bases and V by 1 base; bases with no gene match: 4. The CDR3 sequence is CASSPRQGAQTEAFF. CDR3 sequence (DNA): TGTGCCAGCTCACCACGACAGGGGGCTCAGACTGAAGCTTTCTTT.

This clonotype appeared a few times. In nucleotides, the CDR3 is TGTGCCAGCAGCTCCGGGACTAGCGGGAGCACCGGGGAGCTGTTTTTT. Its translation: CASSSGTSGSTGELFF. The V gene is TRBV13, the J gene TRBJ2-2; TRBD2 matches at 14 bases. The CDR3 loop spans 16 amino acids. Germline V gene sequence: CDR1 PRHDT, CDR2 FYEKMQ (reference sequence). V lost 4 bases, J lost 4 bases, and 2 bases stayed unmatched.

This chain uses TRBV10-3 with TRBJ2-1; TRBD1 aligns across 9 bases. CDR1 is ENHRY, CDR2 SYGVKD, per germline. The J segment lost 10 bases and the V segment lost 6 bases, leaving 7 bases of the junction unmatched. CDR3 length: 13 amino acids. DNA for the CDR3: TGTGCCATCAGCCCGGGACAGGGCGAAGAGCAGTTCTTC. Protein: CAISPGQGEEQFF.

The chain links TRBV7-2 to TRBJ1-5, with 7 nucleotides matching TRBD1. V was clipped by 3 bases and J by 0 bases; unmatched bases: 5. The CDR3 sequence is 16 residues long. Germline CDR1 and CDR2: SGHTA and FQGNSA. CDR3 in amino acids: CASSLGGTVSNQPQHF. The CDR3 DNA is TGTGCCAGCAGCTTGGGGGGGACAGTTAGCAATCAGCCCCAGCATTTT.

The sample holds one count of this clonotype. This sequence joins TRBV7-2 and TRBJ2-3; 8 bases agree with TRBD2. The CDR3 runs 15 residues. V was clipped by 0 bases and J by 4 bases; unmatched bases: 3. From germline, CDR1 is SGHTA and CDR2 FQGNSA. The CDR3 here is CASSLASGIADTQYF. The CDR3, as DNA: TGTGCCAGCAGCTTAGCTAGCGGGATCGCAGATACGCAGTATTTT.

The CDR3 nucleotides read TGCAGCGTTGTGGGGCAGGGGGGACGCAATGAGCAGTTCTTC. It is translated as CSVVGQGGRNEQFF. The chain employs TRBV29-1 and TRBJ2-1; possible D gene TRBD1, 7 bases. V lost 4 bases and J lost 6, with 16 bases in between. Germline lookup yields CDR1 SQVTM and CDR2 ANQGSEA. CDR3 length: 14 residues.

The sample holds a few counts of this clonotype. The V and J genes are TRBV29-1 and TRBJ2-5, with D perhaps being TRBD1 or TRBD2 (6 bases each). The CDR3 has 13 amino acids. CDR1 is SQVTM, CDR2 ANQGSEA, per germline. V lost 3 bases and J 4 bases, leaving 12 bases between the germline ends. In DNA form, the CDR3 reads TGCAGCGTTGACAAGGGGGGACGAGAGACCCAGTACTTC. Translating it yields CSVDKGGRETQYF.

This chain links TRBV3-1 with TRBJ2-3; a possible D gene is TRBD2 (5 bases). Trimming cost V 0 bases and J 0 bases, with 7 bases left between them. The CDR3 totals 15 residues. Looked up from germline, CDR1 is LGHDT and CDR2 is YNNKEL (reference sequence). The CDR3 DNA reads as TGTGCCAGCAGCCAAGATGGGAGAAGCACAGATACGCAGTATTTT. It codes for CASSQDGRSTDTQYF.

This clonotype has only a few counts. The CDR3 coding sequence is TGTGCCATCAGTGGTAAACAGGGGCAGGGTGAGCAGTTCTTC. As protein: CAISGKQGQGEQFF. The chain employs TRBV10-3 and TRBJ2-1; 7 nucleotides agree with TRBD1. This CDR3 has 14 amino acids. The germline V gene encodes CDR1 ENHRY and CDR2 SYGVKD. Trimming removed 4 bases from V and 9 bases from J; junction bases left unmatched: 9.

This rearrangement joins TRBV6-2 or TRBV6-3 to TRBJ2-6, with D perhaps matching TRBD2 (5 bases). V lost 4 bases, J lost 0 bases, and 22 bases lay in between. The CDR3 has 20 amino acids. Germline V gene lookup returns CDR1 MNHEY and CDR2 SVGEGT. The CDR3 is CASSFLSGIASTSGANVLTF. In nucleotides, the CDR3 is TGTGCCAGCAGTTTCCTCTCGGGGATAGCTAGTACCTCTGGGGCCAACGTCCTGACTTTC.

This clonotype was detected only a few times. J is TRBJ2-2 and V is TRBV12-5, with D possibly TRBD1 on 5 matching bases. The CDR3 is made up of 16 amino acids. With 5 bases removed from V and 5 bases from J, the gap between germline ends came to 18 bases. The germline CDR1 and CDR2 sequences are LGHNT and FRNRAP. The CDR3 loop is CASGEVQGRWTGELFF. CDR3 DNA: TGTGCTAGTGGTGAGGTGCAGGGCCGATGGACCGGGGAGCTGTTTTTT.